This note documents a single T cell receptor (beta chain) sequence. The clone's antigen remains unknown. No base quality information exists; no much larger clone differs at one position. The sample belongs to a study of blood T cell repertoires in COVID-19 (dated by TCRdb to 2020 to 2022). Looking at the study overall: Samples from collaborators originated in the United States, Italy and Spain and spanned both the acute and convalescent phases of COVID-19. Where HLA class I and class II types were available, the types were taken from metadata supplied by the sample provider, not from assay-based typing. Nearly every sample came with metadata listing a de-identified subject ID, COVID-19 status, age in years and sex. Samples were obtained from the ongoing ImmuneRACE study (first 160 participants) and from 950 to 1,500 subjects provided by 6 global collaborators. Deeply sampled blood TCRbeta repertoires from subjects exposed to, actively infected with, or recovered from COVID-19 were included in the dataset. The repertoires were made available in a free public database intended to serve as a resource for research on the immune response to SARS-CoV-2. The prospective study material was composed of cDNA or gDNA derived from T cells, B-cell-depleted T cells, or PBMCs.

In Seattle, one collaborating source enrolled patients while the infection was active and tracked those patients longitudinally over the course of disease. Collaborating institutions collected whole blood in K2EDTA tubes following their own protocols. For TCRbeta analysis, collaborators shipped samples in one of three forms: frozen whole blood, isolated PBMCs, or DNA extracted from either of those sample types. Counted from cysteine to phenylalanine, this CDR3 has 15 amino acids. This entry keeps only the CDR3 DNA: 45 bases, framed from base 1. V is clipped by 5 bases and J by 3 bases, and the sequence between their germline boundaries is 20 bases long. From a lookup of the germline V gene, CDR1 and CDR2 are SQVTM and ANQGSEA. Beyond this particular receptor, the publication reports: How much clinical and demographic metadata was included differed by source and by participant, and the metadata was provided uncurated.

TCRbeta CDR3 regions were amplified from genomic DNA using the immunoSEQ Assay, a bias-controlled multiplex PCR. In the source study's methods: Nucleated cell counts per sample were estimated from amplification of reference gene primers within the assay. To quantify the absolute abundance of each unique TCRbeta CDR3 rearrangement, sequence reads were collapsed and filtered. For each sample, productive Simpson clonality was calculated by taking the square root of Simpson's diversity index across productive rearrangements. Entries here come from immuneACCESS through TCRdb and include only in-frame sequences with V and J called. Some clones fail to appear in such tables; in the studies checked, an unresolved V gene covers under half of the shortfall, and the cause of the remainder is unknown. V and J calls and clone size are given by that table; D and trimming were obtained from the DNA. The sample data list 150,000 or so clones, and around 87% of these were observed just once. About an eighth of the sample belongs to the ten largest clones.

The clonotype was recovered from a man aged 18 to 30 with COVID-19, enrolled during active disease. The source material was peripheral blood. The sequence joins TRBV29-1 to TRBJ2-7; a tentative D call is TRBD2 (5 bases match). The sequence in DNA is TGCAGCGTTCCGGGTCAGCGAGGGAACTACTACGAGCAGTACTTC. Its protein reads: CSVPGQRGNYYEQYF.